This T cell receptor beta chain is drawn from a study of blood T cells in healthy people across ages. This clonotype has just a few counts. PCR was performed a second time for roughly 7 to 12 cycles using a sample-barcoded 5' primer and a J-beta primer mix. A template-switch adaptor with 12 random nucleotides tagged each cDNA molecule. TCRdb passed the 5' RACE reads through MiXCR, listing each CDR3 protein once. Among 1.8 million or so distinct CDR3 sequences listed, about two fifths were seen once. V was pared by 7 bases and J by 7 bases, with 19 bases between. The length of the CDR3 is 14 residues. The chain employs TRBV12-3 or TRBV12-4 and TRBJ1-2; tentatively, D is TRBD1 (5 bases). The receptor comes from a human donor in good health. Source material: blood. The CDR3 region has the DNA TGTGCCAGCACCCCCGACAGACGGGGCAGTGGCTACACCTTC. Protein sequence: CASTPDRRGSGYTF.